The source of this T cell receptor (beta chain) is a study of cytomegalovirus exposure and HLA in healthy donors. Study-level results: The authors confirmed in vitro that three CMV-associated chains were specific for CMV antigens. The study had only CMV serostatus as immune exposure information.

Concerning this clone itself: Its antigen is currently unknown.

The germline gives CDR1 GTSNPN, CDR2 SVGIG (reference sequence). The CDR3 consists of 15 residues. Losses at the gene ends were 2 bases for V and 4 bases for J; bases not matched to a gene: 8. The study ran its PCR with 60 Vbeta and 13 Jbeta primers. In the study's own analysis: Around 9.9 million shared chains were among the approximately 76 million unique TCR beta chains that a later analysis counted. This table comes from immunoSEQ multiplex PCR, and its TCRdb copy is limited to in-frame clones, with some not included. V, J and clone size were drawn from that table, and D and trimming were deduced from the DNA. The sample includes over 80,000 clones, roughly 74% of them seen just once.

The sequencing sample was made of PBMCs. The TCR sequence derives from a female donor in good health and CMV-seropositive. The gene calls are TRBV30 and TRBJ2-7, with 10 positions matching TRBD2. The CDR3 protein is CAWSYITSGEYEQYF. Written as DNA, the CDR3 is TGTGCCTGGAGTTACATTACTAGCGGGGAATACGAGCAGTACTTC.